The rows below give T cell receptor beta chains drawn from one sample of a study of early T cells in non-severe SARS-CoV-2 infection. TCRdb processed the 5' RACE reads anew with MiXCR; each CDR3 protein has one entry. Of tens of thousands of distinct CDR3 sequences listed, 5% to 6.5% are singletons. Sequenced material: whole blood. Source of these receptors: an adult who was a healthcare worker with PCR-confirmed SARS-CoV-2 infection or an uninfected control (not recorded which). Both conserved end residues are part of each CDR3. The D gene is left open where the match is weak. Not every row has a clone size; where given, it reads once, few, many or a size class.

j_call clone_size d_call v_call cdr3_aa cdr3_nt
TRBJ2-3 NA TRBD1 TRBV5-1 CASSRDSSTDTQYF TGCGCCAGCAGCCGGGACAGCAGCACAGATACGCAGTATTTT
TRBJ1-3 many NA TRBV18 CASPSMGNTIYF TGTGCCAGCCCGTCTATGGGAAACACCATATATTTT
TRBJ1-1 many NA TRBV5-1 CASSLGWLGNTEAFF TGCGCCAGCAGCTTGGGGTGGTTGGGGAACACTGAAGCTTTCTTT
TRBJ1-4 many TRBD1 TRBV11-3 CASSSTGVGEKLFF TGTGCCAGCAGCTCGACAGGGGTGGGTGAAAAACTGTTTTTT
TRBJ2-1 many TRBD1 TRBV6-6 CASRSPDRGLGNEQFF TGTGCCAGCAGGTCCCCTGACAGGGGGCTGGGGAATGAGCAGTTCTTC
TRBJ1-6 few NA TRBV4-3 CASSQDANSPLHF TGCGCCAGCAGCCAAGACGCCAATTCACCCCTCCACTTT
TRBJ2-1 few TRBD1 TRBV6-2/TRBV6-3 CASTLPSGQEYNEQFF TGTGCCAGTACGTTACCCTCGGGACAGGAGTACAATGAGCAGTTCTTC
TRBJ1-2 NA TRBD1 TRBV3-1 CASSQGTGVGYGYTF TGTGCCAGCAGCCAAGGAACAGGGGTGGGCTATGGCTACACCTTC
TRBJ1-2 few NA TRBV7-8 CASSLGLGFYGYTF TGTGCCAGCAGCTTAGGTCTGGGCTTCTATGGCTACACCTTC
TRBJ2-7 many NA TRBV9 CASSPRGGYEQYF TGTGCCAGCAGCCCACGAGGTGGATACGAGCAGTACTTC
TRBJ1-1 many TRBD1 TRBV7-2 CASSRRTGANTEAFF TGTGCCAGCAGCCGAAGAACAGGGGCCAACACTGAAGCTTTCTTT
TRBJ2-2 NA TRBD2 TRBV6-5 CASRNLAGATGELFF TGTGCCAGCAGAAACCTAGCGGGGGCTACCGGGGAGCTGTTTTTT
TRBJ2-4 many NA TRBV2 CASNLAEIQYF TGTGCCAGCAATTTAGCAGAGATTCAGTACTTC
TRBJ2-1 NA NA TRBV28 CASSFGGGNNEQFF TGTGCCAGCAGTTTCGGGGGCGGAAACAATGAGCAGTTCTTC
TRBJ1-1 NA NA TRBV15 CATSRDRGSGNTEAFF TGTGCCACCAGCAGAGATCGGGGGAGCGGGAACACTGAAGCTTTCTTT
TRBJ2-2 many NA TRBV3-1 CASSEFRKNTGELFF TGTGCCAGCAGCGAGTTTCGAAAGAACACCGGGGAGCTGTTTTTT
TRBJ1-4 many NA TRBV2 CASSEARALPTNEKLFF TGTGCCAGCAGTGAAGCCAGGGCCCTCCCAACTAATGAAAAACTGTTTTTT
TRBJ2-7 many TRBD2 TRBV19 CASRSGLAGGPYEQYF TGTGCCAGTCGATCCGGACTAGCGGGAGGGCCCTACGAGCAGTACTTC
TRBJ2-1 many NA TRBV7-8 CASSPPSGAYNEQFF TGTGCCAGCAGCCCGCCAAGCGGAGCCTACAATGAGCAGTTCTTC
TRBJ2-3 many TRBD1 TRBV5-1 CASIQPGQGDNTQYF TGCGCCAGCATCCAACCGGGACAGGGAGACAATACGCAGTATTTT
TRBJ1-4 few TRBD1 TRBV7-9 CASSSRQGYEKLFF TGTGCCAGCAGCTCCCGACAGGGTTATGAAAAACTGTTTTTT
TRBJ2-3 many TRBD2 TRBV28 CASRTLAGNTDTQYF TGTGCCAGCAGGACCCTAGCGGGAAACACAGATACGCAGTATTTT
TRBJ1-6 many NA TRBV4-1 CASSQEPGSNSPLHF TGCGCCAGCAGCCAAGAACCAGGGTCGAATTCACCCCTCCACTTT